This passage covers 13 T cell receptor beta chains from one sample sequenced in a study of cytomegalovirus exposure and HLA in healthy donors. It was with 60 Vbeta and 13 Jbeta primers that the PCR ran. TCRdb's table, derived via immunoSEQ multiplex PCR, lists solely in-frame clones and lacks some. Of tens of thousands of clones listed, about 80% are singletons. The specimen was PBMCs. Source of these receptors: a male donor in good health and CMV-seronegative.

V is TRBV7-8 and J is TRBJ1-2, with 7 positions matching TRBD1. This CDR3 has 14 residues. Germline trimming cut 6 bases from V and 6 bases from J; bases unmatched to any gene: 10. From germline, CDR1 is SGHVS and CDR2 FQNEAQ. CDR3 in DNA: TGTGCCAGCAGATCGAACGAGGGGGCCAATGGCTACACCTTC. It is translated as CASRSNEGANGYTF.

This chain connects TRBV7-9 to TRBJ2-2; 12 nucleotides align to TRBD1. CDR1 is SEHNR, CDR2 FQNEAQ, per germline (reference sequence). The V and J ends lost 5 bases and 6 bases, in that order; junction bases with no gene match: 7. The CDR3 is 16 amino acids. The CDR3 region is CASSAPRDRGPGELFF. Here the CDR3 DNA reads TGTGCCAGCAGCGCCCCCAGGGACAGGGGGCCCGGGGAGCTGTTTTTT. Together with reference TRBV7-9 and TRBJ2-2, the CDR3 gives the full variable domain: DTGVSQNPRHKITKRGQNVTFRCDPISEHNRLYWYRQTLGQGPEFLTYFQNEAQLEKSRLLSDRFSAERPKGSFSTLEIQRTEQGDSAMYLCASSAPRDRGPGELFFGEGSRLTVL.

This chain uses TRBV9 with TRBJ1-1; TRBD1 matches at 9 bases. CDR1 is SGDLS and CDR2 is YYNGEE in the germline V gene. The CDR3 extends over 15 amino acids. V gave up 2 bases and J gave up 5 bases; unmatched junction bases: 7. The CDR3 here is CASSVSGTGFTEAFF. In DNA, the CDR3 is TGTGCCAGCAGCGTTAGTGGGACAGGGTTTACTGAAGCTTTCTTT.

The chain carries TRBV10-1 and TRBJ1-3; D gene ambiguous. Germline assignment: CDR1 WNHNN and CDR2 SYGVQD (reference sequence). V lost 0 bases and J lost 6, with 6 bases in between. This CDR3 contains 13 residues. The CDR3 nucleotides are TGCGCCAGCAGTGAGTCGTCCCTAAACACCATATATTTT. As protein: CASSESSLNTIYF.

The V gene is TRBV29-1, the J gene TRBJ2-3, with D uncertain. The germline V and J ends were trimmed by 4 bases and 6 bases, with 8 bases remaining between them. The germline V gene encodes CDR1 SQVTM and CDR2 ANQGSEA. The CDR3 consists of 11 residues. The CDR3 DNA reads TGCAGCGTTGTTCCGTTCGATACGCAGTATTTT. Its protein product is CSVVPFDTQYF.

The chain combines TRBV7-2 with TRBJ1-2; 9 bases map to TRBD1. V lost 4 bases, J lost 5 bases, and 11 bases stayed unmatched. The CDR3 loop spans 16 amino acids. Germline V CDR1 and CDR2: SGHTA, FQGNSA. CDR3 sequence (DNA): TGTGCCAGCAGCTCTCCTTATCTACAGGGGGCATATGGCTACACCTTC. This codes for CASSSPYLQGAYGYTF. Full variable domain (outside the CDR3, taken from reference TRBV7-2 and TRBJ1-2): GAGVSQSPSNKVTEKGKDVELRCDPISGHTALYWYRQSLGQGLEFLIYFQGNSAPDKSGLPSDRFSAERTGGSVSTLTIQRTQQEDSAVYLCASSSPYLQGAYGYTFGSGTRLTVV.

The rearrangement uses TRBV4-1 and TRBJ1-5; no reliable D call. With 0 bases removed from V and 7 bases from J, the gap between germline ends came to 10 bases. The CDR3 spans 14 residues. The germline gives CDR1 MGHRA, CDR2 YSYEKL. DNA of the CDR3: TGCGCCAGCAGCCAAGAAATCCGTAAACAGCCCCAGCATTTT. This codes for CASSQEIRKQPQHF.

Concerning this clone: This CDR3 is also generated by other DNA sequences in the sample. The chain has TRBV9 and TRBJ1-1; the D gene is possibly TRBD1 (5 bases). Trimming shortened V by 0 bases and J by 4 bases, and 10 bases separated the two germline ends. CDR1 is SGDLS and CDR2 is YYNGEE in the germline V gene. This CDR3 comprises 14 residues. The chain's CDR3 is CASSVGGGSTEAFF. The DNA of the CDR3 is TGTGCCAGCAGCGTAGGGGGGGGATCCACTGAAGCTTTCTTT.

The rearrangement links TRBV20-1 to TRBJ1-1; unclear D gene. Germline CDR1 is DFQATT and CDR2 is SNEGSKA (reference sequence). The CDR3 consists of 11 residues. The V and J ends lost 3 bases and 2 bases respectively, with 4 bases between them. CDR3 region: CSASYNTEAFF. The CDR3 DNA reads as TGCAGTGCTAGTTATAACACTGAAGCTTTCTTT.

This clone was seen only a few times. The CDR3 nucleotides are TGTGCCAGCAGCGTAGGGCAGTGGGGAGGTGAAGCTTTCTTT. Its protein product is CASSVGQWGGEAFF. The chain carries TRBV9 and TRBJ1-1; unclear D gene. The V end lost 0 bases, the J end lost 7 bases, and 13 bases lay between the germline ends. The CDR3 length is 14 residues. CDR1 SGDLS and CDR2 YYNGEE come from the germline V gene.

The CDR3 here is CASSFGRETSDEQFF. The CDR3 DNA reads TGTGCCAGCAGTTTTGGGCGGGAGACGAGTGATGAGCAGTTCTTC. The gene calls are TRBV27 and TRBJ2-1, with 7 nucleotides matching TRBD2. CDR1 is MNHEY and CDR2 is SMNVEV in the germline V gene (reference sequence). The CDR3 is made up of 15 amino acids. V trimming: 3 bases; J trimming: 8 bases; junction bases outside the gene matches: 10.

The chain is built from TRBV6-1 and TRBJ1-5; weak D call: TRBD1 (5 bases). CDR1 is MNHNS and CDR2 is SASEGT in the germline V gene. Trimming shortened V by 2 bases and J by 6 bases, and 8 bases separated the two germline ends. The CDR3 contains 13 residues. The CDR3 reads CASSEWTTQPQHF. CDR3 DNA sequence: TGTGCCAGCAGTGAATGGACAACTCAGCCCCAGCATTTT.

This rearrangement joins TRBV5-1 to TRBJ1-1, with a tentative D call TRBD1 (6 bases). The V end lost 4 bases, the J end lost 6 bases, and 16 bases lay between the germline ends. The germline CDR1 and CDR2 sequences are SGHRS and YFSETQ. This CDR3 region has 14 residues. This CDR3 reads CASSPQGSVAEAFF. The DNA for the CDR3 is TGCGCCAGCAGCCCCCAGGGGTCAGTGGCTGAAGCTTTCTTT.